These 14 T cell receptor beta chains share one sample of origin, sequenced in a study of molecular identifiers for immune sequencing clone quantification. One entry per CDR3 protein results from TCRdb running MiXCR on the PCR reads. The sample has about 630,000 distinct CDR3 sequences, around 25% seen once. Sequencing input: naive CD8+ T cells from blood, with Jurkat cell RNA spiked in. The subset: FACS-sorted CD8+CD4-CCR7+CD45RA+ naive T cells. The receptors here all came from a human donor in good health. Some libraries in this study had Jurkat cell RNA spiked in.

This clonotype showed up just a few times. V is TRBV18 and J is TRBJ1-3, with D tentatively TRBD1 (6 bases). This CDR3 spans 16 amino acids. Germline V gene sequence: CDR1 KGHSH, CDR2 LQKENI. Deletions cut 2 bases from V and 0 bases from J, with 11 bases between. CDR3 nucleotides: TGTGCCAGCTCACCAACAGGGAACCCCTCTGGAAACACCATATATTTT. Its protein is CASSPTGNPSGNTIYF.

The chain joins TRBV2 to TRBJ2-4, with 10 bases identical to TRBD1. Germline V lookup: CDR1 SNHLY, CDR2 FYNNEI. With 6 bases clipped from V and 7 bases from J, the junction kept 3 bases outside the gene matches. The CDR3 length is 13 residues. This CDR3 reads CASRGTGENIQYF. The CDR3 nucleotides are TGTGCCAGCAGAGGGACAGGGGAGAACATTCAGTACTTC.

This clonotype was seen once. Since a much larger clone is just one base distant, this may be a read error. This is likely a read error, given that the CDR3 carries no conserved phenylalanine or tryptophan at its end. The chain recombines TRBV12-3 or TRBV12-4 with TRBJ2-2, with D tentatively TRBD2 (5 bases). The CDR3 is 15 amino acids. V lost 2 bases and J 4 bases, leaving 11 bases between the germline ends. The CDR3 sequence is CASSLSELATGELFL. CDR3 nucleotide sequence: TGTGCCAGCAGTTTATCTGAGCTAGCCACCGGGGAGCTGTTTCTT.

V is TRBV20-1 and J is TRBJ2-7; TRBD2 aligns across 7 bases. CDR1 is DFQATT, CDR2 SNEGSKA, per germline (reference sequence). The ends lost 1 base at V and 3 bases at J; junction bases unmatched: 18. CDR3 size: 18 residues. CDR3 in DNA: TGCAGTGCTAGAGCTGCCCTGGGACTAACCTCAAGTCACTACGAGCAGTACTTC. This sequence encodes CSARAALGLTSSHYEQYF.

This clonotype turned up a few times. The rearrangement joins TRBV19 to TRBJ2-7, with 10 bases aligning to TRBD2. CDR3 size: 16 residues. Germline V gene data show CDR1 as LNHDA and CDR2 as SQIVND (reference sequence). The J segment lost 5 bases and the V segment lost 2 bases, leaving 9 bases of the junction unmatched. CDR3 DNA sequence: TGTGCCAGTAGTATACTATTCCCAGCGGGAGGGGACGAGCAGTACTTC. It specifies CASSILFPAGGDEQYF.

The gene calls are TRBV6-1 and TRBJ2-5; weak D call: TRBD2 (5 bases). The ends were cut back, 6 bases at V and 1 base at J, with 12 bases in the middle. Germline loops: CDR1 MNHNS, CDR2 SASEGT. CDR3 length equals 14 residues. The CDR3 reads CASRALGVQETQYF. For the CDR3, the DNA is TGTGCCAGCAGGGCCCTCGGGGTCCAAGAGACCCAGTACTTC.

Points on this clonotype: One base away lies a much larger clone, so this may be a sequencing read error. The rearrangement joins TRBV4-3 to TRBJ2-3; a weak D match, TRBD2 (5 bases). The CDR3 covers 17 residues. V was shortened by 1 base and J by 2 bases, with 16 bases between the two germline ends. The V gene's germline CDR1 is LGHNA and CDR2 YSLEER. The CDR3 protein is CASSQAPTDYPTDTQYF. In DNA form, the CDR3 reads TGCGCCAGCAGCCAAGCCCCCACCGACTATCCCACAGATACGCAGTATTTT.

The chain uses TRBV6-6 and TRBJ2-3; TRBD1 is a possible D gene (5 bases). In germline, CDR1 is MNHNY, CDR2 SVGAGI (reference sequence). The V end lost 11 bases, the J end lost 5 bases, and 17 bases lay between the germline ends. The CDR3 covers 13 residues. The CDR3 protein is CAGAKNLLDTQYF. Here the CDR3 DNA reads TGTGCCGGGGCCAAGAACTTGTTAGATACGCAGTATTTT.

This clonotype was counted a few times. The chain couples TRBV6-8 to TRBJ1-5; unclear D gene. The V end was cut by 0 bases, the J end by 2 bases, with 11 bases between. Germline CDR1 reads MNHGY; CDR2 reads SAAAGT. The CDR3 totals 16 residues. In DNA form, the CDR3 reads TGTGCCAGCAGTTACTCGAGGGAGGCGGGCAATCAGCCCCAGCATTTT. Protein: CASSYSREAGNQPQHF.

This chain joins TRBV6-2 or TRBV6-3 and TRBJ1-4; 8 nucleotides line up with TRBD1. Unmatched junction bases numbered 14, after V lost 5 bases and J lost 6 bases. This CDR3 is built from 17 residues. Germline values: CDR1 MNHEY, CDR2 SVGEGT. CDR3 bases: TGTGCCAGCAGTAGGGGGGCGGGACAGGTTTGGGATGAAAAACTGTTTTTT. The encoded protein is CASSRGAGQVWDEKLFF.

In the case of this clonotype: A clone one base away is much larger, so this may be a read error. V is TRBV28 and J is TRBJ2-7; TRBD1 is a possible D gene (5 bases). Germline V gene data show CDR1 as MDHEN and CDR2 as SYDVKM. The CDR3 consists of 14 residues. The CDR3 sequence: CAGSLSRTSYEQYF. DNA of the CDR3: TGTGCCGGCAGTTTATCTCGGACATCCTACGAGCAGTACTTC.

In its sample, this clonotype was seen many times. V and J are TRBV21-1 and TRBJ1-1. TRBV21-1 is given as a pseudogene. The CDR3 is 17 amino acids. CDR3 loop: CASSKALFPTMNTEAFF. Here the CDR3 DNA reads TGTGCCAGCAGCAAAGCGCTTTTTCCGACTATGAACACTGAAGCTTTCTTT.

The chain has TRBV27 and TRBJ2-5; tentative D call: TRBD1 (6 bases). Trimming shortened V by 2 bases and J by 5 bases, and 12 bases separated the two germline ends. Germline CDR1 is MNHEY and CDR2 is SMNVEV (reference sequence). This CDR3 contains 14 residues. The CDR3 DNA is TGTGCCAGCAGTTTACAGGGGCTAGGGGAGACCCAGTACTTC. Protein sequence: CASSLQGLGETQYF.

This clonotype was counted between two and nine times. V gene TRBV14 combines with J gene TRBJ1-2, with TRBD1 matching 9 bases. The germline V gene encodes CDR1 SGHDN and CDR2 FVKESK. This CDR3 is 23 amino acids long. Unmatched junction bases numbered 26, after V lost 0 bases and J lost 3 bases. The DNA of the CDR3 is TGTGCCAGCAGCCAAGATTATAACAGGGGGCGCAGCATTTTGGGAGAAGTTTACTATGGCTACACCTTC. It codes for CASSQDYNRGRSILGEVYYGYTF. The variable domain in full, completed from reference TRBV14 and TRBJ1-2, reads EAGVTQFPSHSVIEKGQTVTLRCDPISGHDNLYWYRRVMGKEIKFLLHFVKESKQDESGMPNNRFLAERTGGTYSTLKVQPAELEDSGVYFCASSQDYNRGRSILGEVYYGYTFGSGTRLTVV.